This T cell receptor beta chain emerged from a study of radiotherapy plus CTLA-4 blockade in lung cancer. V was pared by 7 bases and J by 4 bases, with 10 bases between. The CDR3 loop spans 13 amino acids. Germline lookup yields CDR1 MNHNY and CDR2 SVGAGI (reference sequence). TCRdb's copy holds only in-frame clones and misses some; the assay was immunoSEQ multiplex PCR. The sample shows 85,000 to 130,000 clones, over 75% of them seen only once. Study-wide points: It was early blood T cell clone dynamics, with interferon-beta, that reportedly best predicted response.

Notes on this clone: Its target is unknown.

The receptor was isolated from a human donor with non-small cell lung cancer that progressed on radiotherapy plus ipilimumab. Some clones in this sample may be carry-over from other donors' samples. The chain has TRBV6-6 and TRBJ1-4, with unresolved D. Material: peripheral blood, obtained from a patient treated with radiotherapy plus ipilimumab. The CDR3 is CASNSRVNEKLFF. The DNA for the CDR3 is TGTGCCAGCAATTCCCGGGTTAATGAAAAACTGTTTTTT.